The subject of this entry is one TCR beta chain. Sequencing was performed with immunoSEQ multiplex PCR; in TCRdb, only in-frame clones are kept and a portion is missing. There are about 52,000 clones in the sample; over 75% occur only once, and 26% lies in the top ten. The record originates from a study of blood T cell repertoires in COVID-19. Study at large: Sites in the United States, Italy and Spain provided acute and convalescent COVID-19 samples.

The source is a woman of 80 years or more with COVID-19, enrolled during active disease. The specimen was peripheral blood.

The CDR3 DNA reads as TGTGCCAGCAGCCGGGCCGGGGAGCTGTTTTTT. Protein: CASSRAGELFF. The J gene is TRBJ2-2, the V gene TRBV2; D is unclear. The V and J ends lost 6 bases and 6 bases respectively, with 5 bases between them. The CDR3 has 11 amino acids. Germline values: CDR1 SNHLY, CDR2 FYNNEI.